Sequencing of this TCR beta chain was carried out in a study of T cell responses to AZD1222 COVID-19 vaccine. The V end lost 5 bases, the J end lost 2 bases, and 9 bases lay between the germline ends. CDR3 length: 13 residues. Germline values: CDR1 MNHEY, CDR2 SMNVEV (reference sequence). TCRdb's table, derived via immunoSEQ multiplex PCR, lists solely in-frame clones and lacks some. The sample includes 130,000 to 150,000 clones, 85% to 95% of them seen just once. The chain links TRBV27 to TRBJ1-1; no reliable D call. The receptor's source is an adult who had recovered from COVID-19. Here the sequenced sample was peripheral blood, taken after recovery from COVID-19. The CDR3 is CASSPGSNTEAFF. For the CDR3, the DNA is TGTGCCAGCAGTCCCGGGAGTAACACTGAAGCTTTCTTT.